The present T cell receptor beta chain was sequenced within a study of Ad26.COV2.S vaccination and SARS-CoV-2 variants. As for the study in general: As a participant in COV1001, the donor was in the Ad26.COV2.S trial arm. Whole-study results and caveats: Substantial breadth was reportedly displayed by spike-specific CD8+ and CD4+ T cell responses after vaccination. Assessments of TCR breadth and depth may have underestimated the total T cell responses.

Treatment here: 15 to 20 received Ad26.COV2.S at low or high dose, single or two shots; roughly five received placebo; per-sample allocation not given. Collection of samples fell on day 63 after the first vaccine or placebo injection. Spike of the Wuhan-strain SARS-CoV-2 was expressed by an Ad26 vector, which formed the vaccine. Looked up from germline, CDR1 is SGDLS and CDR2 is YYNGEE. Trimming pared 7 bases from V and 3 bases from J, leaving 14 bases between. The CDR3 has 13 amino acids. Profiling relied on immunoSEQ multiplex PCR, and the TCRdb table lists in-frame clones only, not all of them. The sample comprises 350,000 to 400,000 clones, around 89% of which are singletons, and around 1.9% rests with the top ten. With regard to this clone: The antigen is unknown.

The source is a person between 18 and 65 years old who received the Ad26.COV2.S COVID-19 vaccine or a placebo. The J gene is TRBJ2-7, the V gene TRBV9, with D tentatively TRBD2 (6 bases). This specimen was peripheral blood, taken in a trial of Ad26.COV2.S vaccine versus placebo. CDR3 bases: TGTGCCAGCGTAATCGGGGGTGGCTACGAGCAGTACTTC. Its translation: CASVIGGGYEQYF.